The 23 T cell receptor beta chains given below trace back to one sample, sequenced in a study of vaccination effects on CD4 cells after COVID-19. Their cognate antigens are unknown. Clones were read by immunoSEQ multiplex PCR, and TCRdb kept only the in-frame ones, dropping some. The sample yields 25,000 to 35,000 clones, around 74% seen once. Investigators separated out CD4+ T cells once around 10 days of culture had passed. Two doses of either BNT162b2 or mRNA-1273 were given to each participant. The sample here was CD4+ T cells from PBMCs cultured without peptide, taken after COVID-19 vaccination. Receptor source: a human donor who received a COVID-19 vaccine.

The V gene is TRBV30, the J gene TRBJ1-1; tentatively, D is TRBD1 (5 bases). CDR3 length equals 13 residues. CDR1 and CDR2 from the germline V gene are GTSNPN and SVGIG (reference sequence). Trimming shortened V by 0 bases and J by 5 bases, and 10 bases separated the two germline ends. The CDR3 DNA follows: TGTGCCTGGAGTGTGCAGGGAAGAACTGAAGCTTTCTTT. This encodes CAWSVQGRTEAFF. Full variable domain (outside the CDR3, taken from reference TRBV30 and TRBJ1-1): SQTIHQWPATLVQPVGSPLSLECTVEGTSNPNLYWYRQAAGRGLQLLFYSVGIGQISSEVPQNLSASRPQDRQFILSSKKLLLSDSGFYLCAWSVQGRTEAFFGQGTRLTVV.

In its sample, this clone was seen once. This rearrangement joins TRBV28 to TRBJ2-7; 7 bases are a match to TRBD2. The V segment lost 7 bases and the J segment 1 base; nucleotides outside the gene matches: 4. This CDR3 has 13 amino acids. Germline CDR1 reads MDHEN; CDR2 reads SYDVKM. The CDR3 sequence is CASTGGRSYEQYF. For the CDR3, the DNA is TGTGCCAGCACCGGGGGGAGATCCTACGAGCAGTACTTC.

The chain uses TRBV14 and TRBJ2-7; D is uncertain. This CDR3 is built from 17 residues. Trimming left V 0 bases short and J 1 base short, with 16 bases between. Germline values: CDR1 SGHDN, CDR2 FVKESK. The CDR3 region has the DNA TGTGCCAGCAGCCAAGATGGGTGGGATCGGACGTCCTACGAGCAGTACTTC. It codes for CASSQDGWDRTSYEQYF.

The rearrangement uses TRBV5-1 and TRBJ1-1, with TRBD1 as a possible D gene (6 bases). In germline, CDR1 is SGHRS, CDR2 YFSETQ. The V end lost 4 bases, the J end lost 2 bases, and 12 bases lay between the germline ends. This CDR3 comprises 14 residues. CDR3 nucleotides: TGCGCCAGCAGCCAAACCGGGACAAACACTGAAGCTTTCTTT. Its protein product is CASSQTGTNTEAFF.

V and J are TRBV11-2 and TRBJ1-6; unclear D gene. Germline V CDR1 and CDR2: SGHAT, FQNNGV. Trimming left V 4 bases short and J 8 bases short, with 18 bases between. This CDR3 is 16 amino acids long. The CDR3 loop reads CASSSGGPRLDSPLHF. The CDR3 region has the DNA TGTGCCAGCAGCTCCGGAGGGCCGAGATTGGATTCACCCCTCCACTTT.

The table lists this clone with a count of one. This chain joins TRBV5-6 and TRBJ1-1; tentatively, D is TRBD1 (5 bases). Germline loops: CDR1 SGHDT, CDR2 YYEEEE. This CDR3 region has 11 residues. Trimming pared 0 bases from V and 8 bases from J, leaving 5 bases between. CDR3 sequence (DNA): TGTGCCAGCAGCTTGGGGGGGGAAGCTTTCTTT. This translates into CASSLGGEAFF. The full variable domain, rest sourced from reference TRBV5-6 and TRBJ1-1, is DAGVTQSPTHLIKTRGQQVTLRCSPKSGHDTVSWYQQALGQGPQFIFQYYEEEERQRGNFPDRFSGHQFPNYSSELNVNALLLGDSALYLCASSLGGEAFFGQGTRLTVV.

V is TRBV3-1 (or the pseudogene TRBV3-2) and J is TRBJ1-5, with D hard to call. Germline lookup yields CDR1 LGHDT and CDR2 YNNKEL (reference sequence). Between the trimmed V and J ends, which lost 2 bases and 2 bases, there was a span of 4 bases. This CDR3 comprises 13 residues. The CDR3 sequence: CASSQQGNQPQHF. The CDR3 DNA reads TGTGCCAGCAGCCAACAGGGCAATCAGCCCCAGCATTTT.

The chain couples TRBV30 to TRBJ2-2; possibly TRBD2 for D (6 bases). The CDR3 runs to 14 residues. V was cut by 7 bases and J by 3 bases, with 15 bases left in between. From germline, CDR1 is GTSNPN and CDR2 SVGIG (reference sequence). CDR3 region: CALRDGDHTGELFF. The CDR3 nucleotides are TGTGCCTTGCGGGACGGCGACCACACCGGGGAGCTGTTTTTT. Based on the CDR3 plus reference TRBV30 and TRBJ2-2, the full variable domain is SQTIHQWPATLVQPVGSPLSLECTVEGTSNPNLYWYRQAAGRGLQLLFYSVGIGQISSEVPQNLSASRPQDRQFILSSKKLLLSDSGFYLCALRDGDHTGELFFGEGSRLTVL.

DNA of the CDR3: TGTGCCAGCAGACCCCCAGGGGTCCAAGAGACCCAGTACTTC. This encodes CASRPPGVQETQYF. The V call is TRBV7-8, the J call TRBJ2-5, with D perhaps matching TRBD1 (6 bases). Trimming shortened V by 6 bases and J by 1 base, and 12 bases separated the two germline ends. Germline values: CDR1 SGHVS, CDR2 FQNEAQ. CDR3 length: 14 residues.

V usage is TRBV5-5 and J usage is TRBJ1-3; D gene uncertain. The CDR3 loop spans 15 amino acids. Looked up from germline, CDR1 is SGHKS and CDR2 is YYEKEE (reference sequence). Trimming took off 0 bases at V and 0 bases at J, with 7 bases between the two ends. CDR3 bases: TGTGCCAGCAGCTTGGGGGTGGGCTCTGGAAACACCATATATTTT. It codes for CASSLGVGSGNTIYF.

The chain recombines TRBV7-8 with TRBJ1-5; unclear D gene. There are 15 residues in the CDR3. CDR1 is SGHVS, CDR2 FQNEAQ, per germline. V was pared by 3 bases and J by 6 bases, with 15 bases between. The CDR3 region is CASSLVAGILQPQHF. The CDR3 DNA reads TGTGCCAGCAGCTTGGTTGCAGGCATCCTTCAGCCCCAGCATTTT.

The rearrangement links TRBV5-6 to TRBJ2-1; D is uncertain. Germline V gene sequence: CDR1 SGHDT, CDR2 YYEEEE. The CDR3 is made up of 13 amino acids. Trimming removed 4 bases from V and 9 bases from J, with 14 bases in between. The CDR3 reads CASSGRRRGEQFF. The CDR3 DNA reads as TGTGCCAGCAGCGGTAGGAGACGCGGTGAGCAGTTCTTC.

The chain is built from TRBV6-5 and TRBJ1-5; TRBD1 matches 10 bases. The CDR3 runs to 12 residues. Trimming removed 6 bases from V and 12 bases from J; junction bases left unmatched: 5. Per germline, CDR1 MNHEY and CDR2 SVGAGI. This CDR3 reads CASRATGGLQHF. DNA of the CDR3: TGTGCCAGCAGAGCGACAGGGGGCCTCCAGCATTTT.

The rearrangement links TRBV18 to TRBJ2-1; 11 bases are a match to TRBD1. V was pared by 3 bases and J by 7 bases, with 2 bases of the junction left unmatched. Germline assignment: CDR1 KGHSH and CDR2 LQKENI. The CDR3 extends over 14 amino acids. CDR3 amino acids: CASSPGQGANEQFF. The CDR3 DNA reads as TGTGCCAGCTCACCCGGACAGGGGGCGAATGAGCAGTTCTTC.

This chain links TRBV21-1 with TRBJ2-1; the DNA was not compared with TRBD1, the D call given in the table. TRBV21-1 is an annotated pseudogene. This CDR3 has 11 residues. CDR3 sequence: CASSQDNEQFF. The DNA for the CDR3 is TGTGCCAGCAGCCAGGACAATGAGCAGTTCTTC.

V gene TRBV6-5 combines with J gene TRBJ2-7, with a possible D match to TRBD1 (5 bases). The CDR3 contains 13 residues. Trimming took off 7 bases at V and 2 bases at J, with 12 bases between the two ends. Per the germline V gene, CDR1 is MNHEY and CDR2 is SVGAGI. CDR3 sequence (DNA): TGTGCCAGCACTTGGGGCGAAACCTACGAGCAGTACTTC. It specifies CASTWGETYEQYF.

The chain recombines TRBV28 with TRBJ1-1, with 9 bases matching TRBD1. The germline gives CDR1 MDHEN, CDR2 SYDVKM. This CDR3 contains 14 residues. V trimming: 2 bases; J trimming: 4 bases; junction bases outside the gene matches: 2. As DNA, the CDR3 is TGTGCCAGCAGTTTACGGGACAGGGTCACTGAAGCTTTCTTT. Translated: CASSLRDRVTEAFF.

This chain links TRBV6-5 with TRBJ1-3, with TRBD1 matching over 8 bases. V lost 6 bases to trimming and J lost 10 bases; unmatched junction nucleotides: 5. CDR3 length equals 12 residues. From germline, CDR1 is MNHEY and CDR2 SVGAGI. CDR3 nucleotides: TGTGCCAGCAGAGGGACAGGTGGAACCATATATTTT. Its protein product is CASRGTGGTIYF.

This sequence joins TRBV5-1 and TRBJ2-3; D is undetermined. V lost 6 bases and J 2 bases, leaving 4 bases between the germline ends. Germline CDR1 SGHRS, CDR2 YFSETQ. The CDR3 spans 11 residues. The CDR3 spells CASTYTDTQYF. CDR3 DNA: TGCGCCAGCACCTACACAGATACGCAGTATTTT.

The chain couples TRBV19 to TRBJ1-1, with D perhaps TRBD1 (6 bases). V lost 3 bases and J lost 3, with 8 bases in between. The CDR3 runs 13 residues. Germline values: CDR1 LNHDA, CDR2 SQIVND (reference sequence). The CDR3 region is CASSIRGDTEAFF. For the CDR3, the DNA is TGTGCCAGTAGTATCAGGGGAGACACTGAAGCTTTCTTT.

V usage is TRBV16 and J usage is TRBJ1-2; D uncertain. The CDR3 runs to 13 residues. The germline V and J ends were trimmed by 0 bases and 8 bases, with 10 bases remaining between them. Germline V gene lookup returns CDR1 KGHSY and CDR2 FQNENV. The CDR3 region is CASSQSTVGGYTF. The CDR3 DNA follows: TGTGCCAGCAGCCAATCCACAGTGGGCGGCTACACCTTC.

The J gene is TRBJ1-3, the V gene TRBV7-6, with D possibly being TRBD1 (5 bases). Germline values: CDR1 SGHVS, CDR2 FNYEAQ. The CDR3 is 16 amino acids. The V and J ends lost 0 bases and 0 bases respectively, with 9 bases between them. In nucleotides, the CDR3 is TGTGCCAGCAGCTTAGCGGAGGGGAGCTCTGGAAACACCATATATTTT. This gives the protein CASSLAEGSSGNTIYF.

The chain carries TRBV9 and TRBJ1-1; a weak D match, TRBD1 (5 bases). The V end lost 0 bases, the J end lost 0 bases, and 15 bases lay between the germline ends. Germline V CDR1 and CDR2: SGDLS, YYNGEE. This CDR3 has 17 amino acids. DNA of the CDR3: TGTGCCAGCAGCGTAGCGGGGAGGGGCGACATGAACACTGAAGCTTTCTTT. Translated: CASSVAGRGDMNTEAFF.